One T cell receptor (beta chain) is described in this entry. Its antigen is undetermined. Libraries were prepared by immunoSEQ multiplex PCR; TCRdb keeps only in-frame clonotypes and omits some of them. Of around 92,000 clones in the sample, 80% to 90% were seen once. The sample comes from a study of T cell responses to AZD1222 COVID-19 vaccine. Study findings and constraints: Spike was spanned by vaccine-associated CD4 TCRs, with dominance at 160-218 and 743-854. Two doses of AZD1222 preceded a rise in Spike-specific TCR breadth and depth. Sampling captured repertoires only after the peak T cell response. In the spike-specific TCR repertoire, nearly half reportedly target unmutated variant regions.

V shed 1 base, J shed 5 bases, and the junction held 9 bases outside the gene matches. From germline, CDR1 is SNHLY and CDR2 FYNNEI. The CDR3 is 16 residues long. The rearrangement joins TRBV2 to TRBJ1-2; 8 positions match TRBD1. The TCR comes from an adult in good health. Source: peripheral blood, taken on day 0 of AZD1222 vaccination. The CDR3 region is CASSEGTGPLGYGYTF. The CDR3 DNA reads TGTGCCAGCAGTGAAGGGACAGGGCCCCTGGGGTATGGCTACACCTTC.